This T cell receptor beta chain was captured by sequencing in a study of T cell repertoires in cytomegalovirus infection. As for the study in general: Evidence of both CMV infection and a matching HLA type came from public TCR beta signatures.

Study-level points and caveats: Predominance within the ex vivo response was attributable to HLA-C-restricted CMV-specific TCR beta clonotypes. The study identified carriers of CMV plus the relevant HLA from cumulative public TCR beta family frequency.

MiXCR, run by TCRdb on the reads, gives a single entry per CDR3 protein. The table includes roughly 280,000 distinct CDR3 sequences, roughly 9% detected once. Many counts were recorded for this clonotype. The antigen is not known. The CDR3 runs to 14 residues. V dropped 5 bases and J dropped 2; count of bases not matched to a gene: 5. The sequence was obtained from a human donor in good health (CMV status not recorded). Some clones in this sample may be carry-over from other donors' samples. Sample: PBMCs. This rearrangement joins TRBV12-3 or TRBV12-4 to TRBJ1-2; 7 nucleotides agree with TRBD1. In DNA, the CDR3 is TGTGCCAGCAGTGGCCGGGACAGAAACTATGGCTACACCTTC. Its protein product is CASSGRDRNYGYTF.